The T cell receptor (beta chain) under discussion was sequenced for a study of T cells in Graves' hyperthyroidism and ophthalmopathy. Fresh peripheral blood, approximately 9.7 ml, was the source of the PBMCs. V trimming: 1 base; J trimming: 3 bases; junction bases outside the gene matches: 8. Germline assignment: CDR1 SGHDN and CDR2 FVKESK. The CDR3 totals 16 residues. RNA transcripts yielded amplified TCR beta CDR3 regions. HTBI primers drove first-round RT-PCR of the TCR CDR3. One entry per CDR3 protein results from TCRdb running MiXCR on the multiplex PCR reads. The data hold hundreds of thousands of distinct CDR3 sequences, with 14% observed a single time.

This clonotype was obtained from a woman between 18 and 29 years old with Graves' hyperthyroidism. The sample taken for sequencing was blood. This chain links TRBV14 with TRBJ2-7, with 8 bases matching TRBD1. The CDR3 region has the DNA TGTGCCAGCAGCCAAGCAAAAAGACAGGGGATCTACGAGCAGTACTTC. It encodes CASSQAKRQGIYEQYF.